This entry describes one TCR beta chain. These data belong to a study of blood T cell repertoires in COVID-19. Looking at the study overall: T cells, B-cell-depleted T cells, or PBMCs supplied cDNA or gDNA.

The repertoire was sequenced with immunoSEQ multiplex PCR; TCRdb's copy has only in-frame clones and lacks some. Found here are under 350,000 clones, approximately 83% of them singletons; the top ten hold roughly 9.6%. The source is a woman between 65 and 79 years old with acute or convalescent COVID-19. The sample consisted of peripheral blood.

CDR3 DNA sequence: TGCAGCGTGGGGACAGGGCCCTACAATGAGCAGTTCTTC. Its protein product is CSVGTGPYNEQFF. The V call is TRBV29-1, the J call TRBJ2-1, with 9 bases aligning to TRBD1. J gave up 2 bases and V 6 bases, and 2 bases lay outside the gene matches. The CDR3 totals 13 residues. Germline CDR1 reads SQVTM; CDR2 reads ANQGSEA.